This T cell receptor (beta chain) was recovered during a study of blood T cell repertoires in COVID-19. Study-wide context: Material from acute and convalescent COVID-19 was sourced from the United States, Italy and Spain.

Method: immunoSEQ multiplex PCR; TCRdb's copy keeps in-frame clones and lacks some. The profile shows roughly 570,000 clones, about 89% of them singletons. The receptor was isolated from a woman between 50 and 59 years old with COVID-19, enrolled during active disease. What was sequenced was peripheral blood.

CDR3 amino acids: CASSPTQGEETQYF. CDR3 in DNA: TGTGCCAGCAGCCCAACCCAGGGGGAAGAGACCCAGTACTTC. This sequence joins TRBV21-1 and TRBJ2-5; the DNA was not used to check the table's D call, TRBD1. TRBV21-1 is a known pseudogene. This CDR3 contains 14 residues.